These 20 T cell receptor beta chains originate from one sample sequenced in a study of shared clonotypes between healthy human individuals. Using immunoSEQ multiplex PCR, the repertoire was profiled, and TCRdb retains in-frame clones only, with some absent. The sample lists about half a million clones; over 70% were seen once. The sequencing input was PBMCs. These receptors all come from a middle-aged woman in good health. Some clones in this sample may be carry-over from other donors' samples.

J is TRBJ2-5 and V is TRBV5-4, with unresolved D. V shed 0 bases and J shed 5 bases, with 8 bases lying between them. This CDR3 is built from 13 residues. CDR1 SGHNT and CDR2 YYREEE come from the germline V gene (reference sequence). The CDR3, as DNA: TGTGCCAGCAGCTTGGCCGGATATGAGACCCAGTACTTC. Its translation is CASSLAGYETQYF.

The V gene is TRBV6-1, the J gene TRBJ1-4; D ambiguous. Looked up from germline, CDR1 is MNHNS and CDR2 is SASEGT. This CDR3 has 15 residues. Trimming stripped 2 bases from V and 2 bases from J, with 9 bases between. The CDR3: CASSEFRNTNEKLFF. Here the CDR3 DNA reads TGTGCCAGCAGTGAATTTAGGAACACTAATGAAAAACTGTTTTTT.

The rearrangement links TRBV18 to TRBJ2-1; TRBD2 aligns across 12 bases. The CDR3 is 18 amino acids. Germline CDR1 and CDR2: KGHSH and LQKENI. Unmatched junction bases numbered 6, after V lost 3 bases and J lost 0 bases. CDR3: CASSPLGLAGNSYNEQFF. The CDR3 bases are TGTGCCAGCTCACCTCTCGGACTAGCGGGAAACTCCTACAATGAGCAGTTCTTC. The variable domain in full, with the rest retrieved from reference TRBV18 and TRBJ2-1, is NAGVMQNPRHLVRRRGQEARLRCSPMKGHSHVYWYRQLPEEGLKFMVYLQKENIIDESGMPKERFSAEFPKEGPSILRIQQVVRGDSAAYFCASSPLGLAGNSYNEQFFGPGTRLTVL.

The CDR3 here is CASSLFSGRAVEQYF. DNA of the CDR3: TGTGCCAGCAGCCTCTTTAGCGGGAGGGCCGTCGAGCAGTACTTC. The chain combines TRBV5-5 with TRBJ2-7, with 11 bases aligning to TRBD2. Germline V lookup: CDR1 SGHKS, CDR2 YYEKEE (reference sequence). This CDR3 has 15 amino acids. Losses at the gene ends were 4 bases for V and 6 bases for J; bases not matched to a gene: 9.

V gene TRBV5-1 combines with J gene TRBJ2-7; 11 nucleotides align to TRBD2. This CDR3 is built from 15 residues. Germline V gene data show CDR1 as SGHRS and CDR2 as YFSETQ. V shed 4 bases and J 0 bases; nucleotides not matched to a gene: 3. The DNA for the CDR3 is TGCGCCAGCAGCCGTACTAGCGGGAGCTCCTACGAGCAGTACTTC. It codes for CASSRTSGSSYEQYF.

This chain's CDR3 is CASSKPGQIYEGQYF. In DNA, the CDR3 is TGTGCCAGCTCAAAACCGGGACAGATATACGAAGGGCAGTACTTC. The chain has TRBV25-1 and TRBJ2-7; the match to TRBD1 covers 7 bases. The CDR3 sequence is 15 residues long. Germline V CDR1 and CDR2: MGHDK, SYGVNS. V trimming: 8 bases; J trimming: 9 bases; junction bases outside the gene matches: 19.

The sample holds one count of this clone. This likely stems from a read error, as it lies one base from a far larger clone. The chain employs TRBV5-6 and TRBJ1-5, with D maybe TRBD1 (5 bases). CDR3 length equals 17 residues. Germline V gives CDR1 SGHDT, CDR2 YYEEEE. Trimming shortened V by 3 bases and J by 0 bases, and 16 bases separated the two germline ends. The CDR3 spells CASSSMKGRHSNQPQHF. CDR3 nucleotide sequence: TGTGCCAGCAGCTCTATGAAGGGACGACATAGCAATCAGCCCCAGCATTTT.

This clone showed up just once. The chain is built from TRBV7-9 and TRBJ2-2; 12 bases are a match to TRBD1. CDR3 length: 15 amino acids. The junction had 4 bases not matched to a gene; V was cut back by 5 bases and J by 6 bases. Germline-derived CDR1 and CDR2 are SEHNR and FQNEAQ (reference sequence). The CDR3 is CASSPGQGAAGELFF. The DNA for the CDR3 is TGTGCCAGCAGCCCGGGACAGGGGGCAGCCGGGGAGCTGTTTTTT.

With respect to this clone: This probably arose from a read error, given a far larger clone one base away. Other DNA sequences of this sample code for an identical CDR3. The chain links TRBV11-2 to TRBJ1-2; D is undetermined. The germline gives CDR1 SGHAT, CDR2 FQNNGV. CDR3 length: 11 amino acids. Trimming took 6 bases from V and 4 from J, leaving 6 bases between them. CDR3 protein: CASSSLYGYTF. The CDR3 DNA follows: TGTGCCAGCAGTTCCCTCTATGGCTACACCTTC.

The rearrangement joins TRBV19 to TRBJ1-1; possible D gene TRBD1, 6 bases. The CDR3 totals 12 residues. Looked up from germline, CDR1 is LNHDA and CDR2 is SQIVND (reference sequence). Trimming took off 5 bases at V and 5 bases at J, with 9 bases between the two ends. The CDR3 DNA is TGTGCCAGTAGTTACAGGGATACTGAAGCTTTCTTT. Protein product: CASSYRDTEAFF.

V is TRBV28 and J is TRBJ2-2; 9 bases are shared with TRBD2. Looked up from germline, CDR1 is MDHEN and CDR2 is SYDVKM. The CDR3 loop spans 16 amino acids. V dropped 5 bases and J dropped 2; count of bases not matched to a gene: 6. The CDR3 is CASSRRLAGNTGELFF. CDR3 nucleotide sequence: TGTGCCAGCAGTAGGAGGCTAGCGGGAAACACCGGGGAGCTGTTTTTT.

J is TRBJ1-1 and V is TRBV10-3; maybe TRBD1 (5 bases). Between the trimmed V and J ends, which lost 6 bases and 3 bases, there was a span of 11 bases. The CDR3 is 13 amino acids. Germline assignment: CDR1 ENHRY and CDR2 SYGVKD. CDR3 region: CAISLTAYTEAFF. CDR3 DNA: TGTGCCATCAGCTTGACAGCGTACACTGAAGCTTTCTTT.

The rearrangement joins TRBV4-2 to TRBJ2-1, with a possible D match to TRBD1 (6 bases). CDR3 length: 16 residues. In germline, CDR1 is LGHNA, CDR2 YNFKEQ. Trimming took off 0 bases at V and 5 bases at J, with 14 bases between the two ends. CDR3 region: CASSQERSGADNEQFF. CDR3 sequence (DNA): TGTGCCAGCAGCCAAGAAAGGTCAGGGGCAGACAATGAGCAGTTCTTC.

The genes are TRBV18 and TRBJ1-1; D call uncertain. V lost 6 bases and J lost 4, with 12 bases in between. Germline values: CDR1 KGHSH, CDR2 LQKENI. The CDR3 has 13 amino acids. The CDR3 here is CASSPNWGTEAFF. The CDR3 nucleotides are TGTGCCAGCTCCCCTAATTGGGGCACTGAAGCTTTCTTT.

This clone came up once. The genes are TRBV7-2 and TRBJ2-3, with 8 positions matching TRBD2. This CDR3 comprises 14 residues. Germline assignment: CDR1 SGHTA and CDR2 FQGNSA. Trimming cost V 9 bases and J 5 bases; bases outside gene matches: 10. The CDR3 sequence: CASLRGAGVDTQYF. The DNA for the CDR3 is TGTGCCAGTCTCCGGGGAGCGGGAGTAGATACGCAGTATTTT.

The V call is TRBV5-1, the J call TRBJ1-3, with 8 bases lining up with TRBD1. The length of the CDR3 is 15 residues. Germline V gene data show CDR1 as SGHRS and CDR2 as YFSETQ. V dropped 3 bases and J dropped 4; count of bases not matched to a gene: 6. The CDR3 coding sequence is TGCGCCAGCAGCTCTGGACAGGGAGTCGGAAACACCATATATTTT. Translated, it gives CASSSGQGVGNTIYF.

Note on this clone: With only one base between it and a far larger clone, this is likely a read error. The V gene is TRBV30, the J gene TRBJ2-2; D possibly matches TRBD1 or TRBD2 (5 bases each). The germline V and J ends were trimmed by 3 bases and 2 bases, with 10 bases remaining between them. The CDR3 spans 14 residues. Germline CDR1 GTSNPN, CDR2 SVGIG (reference sequence). The DNA of the CDR3 is TGTGCCTGGAGCCGGGGCTTCAACACCGGGGAGCTGTTTTTT. Encoded protein: CAWSRGFNTGELFF. Based on the CDR3 plus reference TRBV30 and TRBJ2-2, the full variable domain is SQTIHQWPATLVQPVGSPLSLECTVEGTSNPNLYWYRQAAGRGLQLLFYSVGIGQISSEVPQNLSASRPQDRQFILSSKKLLLSDSGFYLCAWSRGFNTGELFFGEGSRLTVL.

This clone was observed once. The rearrangement uses TRBV7-9 and TRBJ2-3; TRBD1 matches 9 bases. The V segment lost 7 bases and the J segment 6 bases; nucleotides outside the gene matches: 8. Germline lookup yields CDR1 SEHNR and CDR2 FQNEAQ (reference sequence). This CDR3 region has 14 residues. CDR3 coding DNA: TGTGCCAGCACCCCGGACAGGGGCGAGGATACGCAGTATTTT. Translation: CASTPDRGEDTQYF.

The rearrangement joins TRBV2 to TRBJ1-2, with 8 bases fitting TRBD1. Germline loops: CDR1 SNHLY, CDR2 FYNNEI. V shed 7 bases, J shed 5 bases, and the junction held 12 bases outside the gene matches. The CDR3 consists of 15 residues. CDR3 coding DNA: TGTGCCAGCATTCCCGACAGGGGTTCTTGGTATGGCTACACCTTC. As protein: CASIPDRGSWYGYTF.

In the case of this clone: In the same sample, other DNA sequences code for this CDR3. The chain combines TRBV9 with TRBJ1-1, with unresolved D. The CDR3 has 14 residues. V was clipped by 0 bases and J by 1 base, with 7 bases between them. Looked up from germline, CDR1 is SGDLS and CDR2 is YYNGEE. This CDR3 is CASSVGGRNTEAFF. The CDR3 nucleotides read TGTGCCAGCAGCGTAGGGGGAAGGAACACTGAAGCTTTCTTT.